These 24 T cell receptor beta chains came from one sample sequenced in a study of blood T cell repertoires in COVID-19. The data were produced by immunoSEQ multiplex PCR, yet TCRdb's version contains in-frame clones alone and is incomplete. Here the sample spans roughly 240,000 clones, 83% being singletons. The sample comprised PBMCs or T cells enriched from blood (not recorded which). The receptors originated from a woman in her forties who had been exposed to COVID-19.

V and J are TRBV3-1 (or the pseudogene TRBV3-2) and TRBJ1-4; TRBD1 matches at 9 bases. V lost 4 bases, J lost 7 bases, and 10 bases stayed unmatched. This CDR3 has 16 residues. Germline V lookup: CDR1 LGHDT, CDR2 YNNKEL (reference sequence). The CDR3 sequence is CASSPWTGAGTEKLFF. Here the CDR3 DNA reads TGTGCCAGCAGCCCTTGGACAGGGGCCGGTACTGAAAAACTGTTTTTT.

The gene calls are TRBV5-4 and TRBJ2-7; maybe TRBD2 (6 bases). Germline V gives CDR1 SGHNT, CDR2 YYREEE (reference sequence). V shed 4 bases and J shed 5 bases, with 16 bases lying between them. This CDR3 spans 14 amino acids. The CDR3 bases are TGTGCCAGCAGCCCCCTCCAGGCGGGGCACGAGCAGTACTTC. Residues: CASSPLQAGHEQYF.

The chain carries TRBV19 and TRBJ1-3, with 8 bases matching TRBD1. There are 15 residues in the CDR3. V was clipped by 3 bases and J by 2 bases; unmatched bases: 3. Germline CDR1 and CDR2: LNHDA and SQIVND (reference sequence). CDR3 region: CASSISTGAGNTIYF. DNA for the CDR3: TGTGCCAGTAGTATCTCGACAGGGGCTGGAAACACCATATATTTT. Drawing the rest from reference TRBV19 and TRBJ1-3, the complete variable domain is DGGITQSPKYLFRKEGQNVTLSCEQNLNHDAMYWYRQDPGQGLRLIYYSQIVNDFQKGDIAEGYSVSREKKESFPLTVTSAQKNPTAFYLCASSISTGAGNTIYFGEGSWLTVV.

The chain uses TRBV7-8 and TRBJ2-1; 10 bases match TRBD2. Losses at the gene ends were 5 bases for V and 8 bases for J; bases not matched to a gene: 12. The germline V gene encodes CDR1 SGHVS and CDR2 FQNEAQ. The CDR3 covers 16 residues. CDR3 in DNA: TGTGCCAGCAGCCCAGAGGGGGCTAGCGGGGGCGATGAGCAGTTCTTC. Translating gives CASSPEGASGGDEQFF.

This clone has more than one count but fewer than ten. The genes are TRBV7-2 and TRBJ1-1, with TRBD1 matching over 7 bases. The germline V gene has CDR1 SGHTA and CDR2 FQGNSA. V trimming: 4 bases; J trimming: 4 bases; junction bases outside the gene matches: 3. CDR3 length equals 13 residues. The DNA of the CDR3 is TGTGCCAGCAGCTCATCAGGGGGCACTGAAGCTTTCTTT. Translated: CASSSSGGTEAFF.

The chain employs TRBV28 and TRBJ1-4; D is uncertain. Germline V lookup: CDR1 MDHEN, CDR2 SYDVKM. With 10 bases removed from V and 4 bases from J, the gap between germline ends came to 19 bases. This CDR3 has 15 amino acids. For the CDR3, the DNA is TGTGCCACCAAACCCTCGCCAGCGTTTAATGAAAAACTGTTTTTT. Translation: CATKPSPAFNEKLFF.

This chain links TRBV7-7 with TRBJ2-5; 9 bases match TRBD1. The germline CDR1 and CDR2 sequences are SSHAT and FNYEAQ (reference sequence). This CDR3 is built from 15 residues. J was trimmed by 5 bases and V by 6 bases; bases with no gene match: 10. In nucleotides, the CDR3 is TGTGCCAGCAGGCCTACCGGGACAGGGTTGGAGACCCAGTACTTC. Its protein product is CASRPTGTGLETQYF.

V usage is TRBV4-1 and J usage is TRBJ1-1, with unresolved D. The CDR3 covers 15 residues. Germline V gives CDR1 MGHRA, CDR2 YSYEKL. Between the trimmed V and J ends, which lost 1 base and 2 bases, there was a span of 11 bases. The CDR3 region has the DNA TGCGCCAGCAGCCAAGGGAGGGCAGGCAACACTGAAGCTTTCTTT. It yields the protein CASSQGRAGNTEAFF.

CDR3 sequence (DNA): TGTGCCAGTAGTAACCGGGCAGGGGACTATGGCTACACCTTC. Protein sequence: CASSNRAGDYGYTF. This chain connects TRBV19 to TRBJ1-2, with a possible D match to TRBD1 (6 bases). CDR1 and CDR2 (germline): LNHDA, SQIVND (reference sequence). Trimming took 4 bases from V and 3 from J, leaving 12 bases between them. The CDR3 runs to 14 residues.

The chain recombines TRBV7-2 with TRBJ2-7, with a possible D match to TRBD1 (5 bases). The CDR3 sequence is 15 residues long. Trimming pared 5 bases from V and 0 bases from J, leaving 14 bases between. CDR1 and CDR2 from the germline V gene are SGHTA and FQGNSA. CDR3 in DNA: TGTGCCAGCAGCCTAGATACAGGCCGCTCCTACGAGCAGTACTTC. Amino acid sequence: CASSLDTGRSYEQYF.

The chain is built from TRBV5-6 and TRBJ1-1, with D maybe TRBD1 (5 bases). Germline CDR1 and CDR2: SGHDT and YYEEEE. The CDR3 contains 16 residues. The germline V and J ends were trimmed by 4 bases and 7 bases, with 23 bases remaining between them. CDR3 sequence reads: CASSLSRAPENGEAFF. CDR3 bases: TGTGCCAGCAGCCTTTCCAGGGCCCCAGAGAACGGTGAAGCTTTCTTT.

The V and J genes are TRBV3-1 (or the pseudogene TRBV3-2) and TRBJ1-2; 8 bases are a match to TRBD1. The V gene end was trimmed by 8 bases and the J gene end by 4 bases; junction bases not matched to a gene: 15. The CDR3 runs to 16 residues. CDR1 is LGHDT and CDR2 is YNNKEL in the germline V gene (reference sequence). The CDR3 protein is CASRDRGRGRSYGYTF. The CDR3 coding sequence is TGTGCCAGCCGCGACAGGGGTCGGGGTAGGTCCTATGGCTACACCTTC.

The V and J genes are TRBV9 and TRBJ1-2; 8 bases are shared with TRBD1. This CDR3 comprises 18 residues. Per germline, CDR1 SGDLS and CDR2 YYNGEE. The J segment lost 3 bases and the V segment lost 4 bases, leaving 17 bases of the junction unmatched. CDR3 residues: CASSHRPTGAIPDYGYTF. CDR3 DNA: TGTGCCAGCAGCCACAGGCCGACAGGGGCTATTCCAGACTATGGCTACACCTTC. The entire variable domain, with the rest obtained from reference TRBV9 and TRBJ1-2, is as follows: DSGVTQTPKHLITATGQRVTLRCSPRSGDLSVYWYQQSLDQGLQFLIQYYNGEERAKGNILERFSAQQFPDLHSELNLSSLELGDSALYFCASSHRPTGAIPDYGYTFGSGTRLTVV.

This chain links TRBV7-9 with TRBJ1-1; 7 nucleotides agree with TRBD1. The CDR3 covers 14 residues. V shed 10 bases, J shed 2 bases, and the junction held 10 bases outside the gene matches. Germline CDR1 and CDR2: SEHNR and FQNEAQ (reference sequence). The CDR3 is CATETGTKNTEAFF. CDR3 nucleotides: TGTGCCACTGAGACAGGGACAAAAAACACTGAAGCTTTCTTT.

V gene TRBV5-5 combines with J gene TRBJ1-5; TRBD1 agrees at 8 bases. The CDR3 is 19 residues long. V gave up 1 base and J gave up 2 bases; unmatched junction bases: 14. CDR1 and CDR2 from the germline V gene are SGHKS and YYEKEE (reference sequence). The CDR3 reads CASSLFGSGGDAGNQPQHF. The CDR3 DNA reads TGTGCCAGCAGCTTGTTCGGGTCAGGGGGCGACGCGGGCAATCAGCCCCAGCATTTT.

This clone was picked up one time. The CDR3 coding sequence is TGTGCCAGCAGCTATAGCGGGCGCAACAATGAGCAGTTCTTC. Protein: CASSYSGRNNEQFF. J is TRBJ2-1 and V is TRBV7-9; 7 nucleotides line up with TRBD2. Unmatched junction bases numbered 5, after V lost 4 bases and J lost 5 bases. CDR1 and CDR2 (germline): SEHNR, FQNEAQ (reference sequence). The CDR3 length is 14 residues. Combining the CDR3 with reference TRBV7-9 and TRBJ2-1 gives the whole variable domain DTGVSQNPRHKITKRGQNVTFRCDPISEHNRLYWYRQTLGQGPEFLTYFQNEAQLEKSRLLSDRFSAERPKGSFSTLEIQRTEQGDSAMYLCASSYSGRNNEQFFGPGTRLTVL.

The chain carries TRBV6-7 and TRBJ1-3; TRBD1 agrees at 7 bases. TRBV6-7 is an ORF, with its function uncertain. The CDR3 has 12 amino acids. J lost 4 bases, V lost 10 bases, and 4 bases had no gene match. CDR3 amino acids: CAIQDRGNTIYF. The DNA for the CDR3 is TGTGCCATCCAGGACAGGGGAAACACCATATATTTT.

V usage is TRBV5-8 and J usage is TRBJ2-3, with D possibly being TRBD2 (7 bases). CDR3 length: 14 amino acids. The V end was cut by 10 bases, the J end by 2 bases, with 17 bases between. Looked up from germline, CDR1 is SGHTS and CDR2 is YDEGEE. The CDR3: CAPGGGDPTDTQYF. CDR3 nucleotide sequence: TGTGCCCCGGGCGGGGGCGACCCCACAGATACGCAGTATTTT.

V usage is TRBV19 and J usage is TRBJ1-1, with 9 positions matching TRBD1. V was clipped by 9 bases and J by 3 bases; unmatched bases: 11. The length of the CDR3 is 15 residues. The germline V gene has CDR1 LNHDA and CDR2 SQIVND (reference sequence). The CDR3 nucleotides are TGTGCCAGCAAAACCGGGACAGGGTGGCACACTGAAGCTTTCTTT. It translates to CASKTGTGWHTEAFF.

This clone has at least ten counts. The chain joins TRBV19 to TRBJ1-6; 7 bases match TRBD1. The V gene's germline CDR1 is LNHDA and CDR2 SQIVND (reference sequence). The CDR3 covers 16 residues. V dropped 5 bases and J dropped 9; count of bases not matched to a gene: 13. The CDR3 nucleotides are TGTGCCAGTAGTGAAAGGAATAGGGACAGTCGTTCACCCCTCCACTTT. This encodes CASSERNRDSRSPLHF.

The chain links TRBV9 to TRBJ1-1; 7 bases map to TRBD1. This CDR3 comprises 13 residues. Germline assignment: CDR1 SGDLS and CDR2 YYNGEE. V lost 5 bases to trimming and J lost 4 bases; unmatched junction nucleotides: 5. The CDR3 DNA sequence: TGTGCCAGCAGTTGGGACAGCCGCACTGAAGCTTTCTTT. It yields the protein CASSWDSRTEAFF.

The chain joins TRBV27 to TRBJ1-2; D is perhaps TRBD1 (5 bases). V gave up 3 bases and J gave up 8 bases, with 16 bases separating them. This CDR3 spans 14 amino acids. From germline, CDR1 is MNHEY and CDR2 SMNVEV (reference sequence). CDR3 DNA sequence: TGTGCCAGCAGTTTTGCGGGGCAGGGCGGCGGCTACACCTTC. Protein product: CASSFAGQGGGYTF.

The gene calls are TRBV29-1 and TRBJ2-5; no firm D call. V shed 1 base and J shed 1 base, with 4 bases lying between them. Germline loops: CDR1 SQVTM, CDR2 ANQGSEA. This CDR3 region has 12 residues. The CDR3 loop is CSVEGSQETQYF. CDR3 sequence (DNA): TGCAGCGTTGAAGGCAGCCAAGAGACCCAGTACTTC.

As concerns this clone: At one end, the junction sequence differs from germline, possibly due to a read error. This chain uses TRBV2 with TRBJ1-5; TRBD1 might be the D (5 bases). The CDR3 extends over 18 amino acids. The V gene's germline CDR1 is SNHLY and CDR2 FYNNEI. The chain's CDR3 is CANSEAGRDWVSNQPQHF. The CDR3 nucleotides are TGTGCCAACAGTGAAGCAGGGAGGGACTGGGTTTCAAATCAGCCCCAGCATTTT.